This T cell receptor (beta chain) was captured in a study of monozygotic twins with cystic fibrosis. Study results and limitations: Nucleotide-identical clonotype sharing was significantly higher within monozygotic CF twin pairs than between unrelated CF individuals. Median Simpson clonality of 0.0095 suggested naive T cells predominated. No link emerged between shared CDR3 counts and age, concordance or severity. V usage most resembled the co-twin in 13 of 16 pairs.

TCRdb's table, derived via immunoSEQ multiplex PCR, lists solely in-frame clones and lacks some. The repertoire holds tens of thousands of clones, approximately 97% seen once, with roughly 0.15% in the top ten. Notes on this clone: Its antigen remains unidentified.

The specimen sequenced was blood. This receptor was obtained from a girl aged 5-17 years with cystic fibrosis.

The DNA for the CDR3 is TGTGCCAGCGCTGGGGACAGCGTTAACTATGGCTACACCTTC. Protein sequence: CASAGDSVNYGYTF. The V gene is TRBV2, the J gene TRBJ1-2; 7 nucleotides align to TRBD1. CDR1 and CDR2 from the germline V gene are SNHLY and FYNNEI. After removal of 8 bases from V and 1 base from J, the junction contained 7 bases not matched to a gene. The CDR3 covers 14 residues.